This is a list of T cell receptor beta chains from one sample in a study of sequential checkpoint blockade in melanoma. Assay: immunoSEQ multiplex PCR; the TCRdb copy retains only in-frame clones and omits some. This table holds about 2,400 clones, about 19% found once. Sequenced here: tumor tissue (inferred from file names), sampled from a patient given nivolumab and ipilimumab in sequence. These receptors originate from a human donor with melanoma. CDR3s include the opening cysteine and the closing phenylalanine or tryptophan. A D gene is named only where the DNA matches it firmly. Only part of the rows carry a size: once, few, many, or a class if the clone is expanded.

>TRBV14|TRBJ2-5|NA|NA
TGTGCCAGCAGCCAAGTCGGGATAGAAGAGACCCAGTACTTC
CASSQVGIEETQYF
>TRBV6-8|TRBJ2-5|NA|few
TGTGCCAGCAGTTACCCTACTGTAAGATTAGTCCAAGAGACCCAGTACTTC
CASSYPTVRLVQETQYF
>TRBV11-3|TRBJ1-6|NA|medium-sized
TGTGCCAGCAGCCTAAACCATGCCGAGTCACCCCTCCACTTT
CASSLNHAESPLHF
>TRBV9|TRBJ2-7|TRBD1|medium-sized
TGTGCCAGCAGCCCTCGACCGGGACAGGGTGTTAGGCAGTACTTC
CASSPRPGQGVRQYF
>TRBV12-5|TRBJ2-3|NA|once
TGTGCTAGTGGTTTATTAGCGGTAGATACGCAGTATTTT
CASGLLAVDTQYF
>TRBV6-8|TRBJ2-1|NA|NA
TGTGCCAGCAGACCCGGGCCAAGGGACAATGAGCAGTTCTTC
CASRPGPRDNEQFF
>TRBV19|TRBJ2-2|TRBD1|NA
TGTGCCAGTACCAGGGACAGTTATAACCCCGGGGAGCTGTTTTTT
CASTRDSYNPGELFF
>TRBV11-3|TRBJ2-7|NA|NA
TGTGCCAGCAGAATCCAAGGGGGGGGCTCCTACGAGCAGTACTTC
CASRIQGGGSYEQYF
>TRBV19|TRBJ1-1|TRBD1|few
TGTGCCAGTAGCGACCGCGGGACAGGAATTAACACTGAAGCTTTCTTT
CASSDRGTGINTEAFF
>TRBV9|TRBJ1-4|NA|medium-sized
TGTGCCAGCAGCGTCCCTGGGGCAGGGGAAAAACTGTTTTTT
CASSVPGAGEKLFF
>TRBV1|TRBJ2-3|NA|few
TGCACCAGCAGCCAAGATCTTGGTAGCCCCACAGATACGCAGTATTTT
CTSSQDLGSPTDTQYF
>TRBV14|TRBJ2-2|TRBD1|NA
TGTGCCAGCAGCCAAGTGAGGGGGCGGATCGGGGAGCTGTTTTTT
CASSQVRGRIGELFF
>TRBV11-3|TRBJ1-3|TRBD1|medium-sized
TGTGCCAGCAGCTTCCAGGGGGCGGGAAACACCATATATTTT
CASSFQGAGNTIYF
>TRBV9|TRBJ2-1|NA|few
TGTGCCAGCAGCGCCAAGGGCTGGAACAATGAGCAGTTCTTC
CASSAKGWNNEQFF
>TRBV19|TRBJ2-7|NA|NA
TGTGCCAGTAGTATAGGAGGGGCCTACGAGCAGTACTTC
CASSIGGAYEQYF
>TRBV9|TRBJ1-4|TRBD1|few
TGTGCCAGCAGCGTATTCGACAGGGTAGAGGAAAAACTGTTTTTT
CASSVFDRVEEKLFF
>TRBV6-8|TRBJ2-3|NA|medium-sized
TGTGCCAGCAGTGAGTCGAGCGGCCGCACAGATACGCAGTATTTT
CASSESSGRTDTQYF
>TRBV12-5|TRBJ1-1|NA|few
TGTGCCAGCACTCTTCCGGGGGGGCGTCGAGCTTTCTTT
CASTLPGGRRAFF
>TRBV11-3|TRBJ2-1|TRBD2|many
TGTGCCAGCAGCTTATTGAAGACTAGCGGCTACAATGAGCAGTTCTTC
CASSLLKTSGYNEQFF
>TRBV5-1|TRBJ2-5|NA|NA
TGCGCCAGCAGCCCCGGAGGGCCCCAGCAAGAGACCCAGTACTTC
CASSPGGPQQETQYF
>TRBV11-3|TRBJ2-5|TRBD2|large
TGTGCCAGCAGCTTAGAAGCTAGCGGGGGGGCCGGGGAGACCCAGTACTTC
CASSLEASGGAGETQYF
>TRBV11-3|TRBJ1-5|NA|few
TGTGCCAGCAGCTTAGTTGTCGGAGGGAGGCAGCCCCAGCATTTT
CASSLVVGGRQPQHF
>TRBV9|TRBJ1-1|NA|medium-sized
TGTGCCAGCAGCGTAGAACCGATAGTAGCTGAAGCTTTCTTT
CASSVEPIVAEAFF
>TRBV11-3|TRBJ2-1|TRBD2|medium-sized
TGTGCCAGCAGCTTAGGATCGGGGGGCAATGAGCAGTTCTTC
CASSLGSGGNEQFF
>TRBV15|TRBJ1-1|TRBD1|NA
TGTGCCACCAGTACCGAGTTGGACAGGGGAGAAGCTTTCTTT
CATSTELDRGEAFF
>TRBV28|TRBJ2-6|NA|NA
TGTGCCAGCCTCACAAGCTCTGGGGCCAACGTCCTGACTTTC
CASLTSSGANVLTF
>TRBV6-8|TRBJ1-2|NA|NA
TGTGCCACCTCCCGGGGCCAATATGGCTACACCTTC
CATSRGQYGYTF
>TRBV11-3|TRBJ2-3|TRBD1|many
TGTGCCAGCAGCCGCGCGACAGGGGGGACCACAGATACGCAGTATTTT
CASSRATGGTTDTQYF
>TRBV6-8|TRBJ2-7|NA|medium-sized
TGTGCCAGCAGACCGAGGGGGGTTAAGGCCGAGCAGTACTTC
CASRPRGVKAEQYF
>TRBV25-1|TRBJ2-1|NA|NA
TGTGCCAGCAGCCTCCACCAGGACAGCCACAATGAGCAGTTCTTC
CASSLHQDSHNEQFF
>TRBV25-1|TRBJ1-1|NA|NA
TGTGCCAGCCGACCCGTGGGAACGAACACTGAAGCTTTCTTT
CASRPVGTNTEAFF
>TRBV11-3|TRBJ2-4|NA|NA
TGTGCCAGCAGCTTATGGGGGAGCGTAGCCAAAAACATTCAGTACTTC
CASSLWGSVAKNIQYF
>TRBV9|TRBJ2-7|TRBD2|few
TGTGCCAGCCGGGGGGGCGCTGGTGAGCAGTACTTC
CASRGGAGEQYF
>TRBV11-3|TRBJ2-5|NA|medium-sized
TGTGCCAGCAGCTTATATGGTTACGGGGAGACCCAGTACTTC
CASSLYGYGETQYF
>TRBV19|TRBJ2-2|NA|NA
TGTGCCAGTAGTATGGGACCGGTACACACCGGGGAGCTGTTTTTT
CASSMGPVHTGELFF
>TRBV6-8|TRBJ2-3|NA|few
TGTGCCAGCACGGGGTCCTCCACTGCCACAGATACGCAGTATTTT
CASTGSSTATDTQYF
>TRBV6-8|TRBJ2-6|NA|large
TGTGCCAGCAGTTACTCGGAGGGCTCTGGGGCCAACGTCCTGACTTTC
CASSYSEGSGANVLTF
>TRBV6-8|TRBJ1-6|NA|medium-sized
TGTGCCAGCAGCCCGAACCCCACGTCACCCCTCCACTTT
CASSPNPTSPLHF
>TRBV11-3|TRBJ2-1|TRBD2|medium-sized
TGTGCCAGCAGCGCCACTAGCGGACGGGTCGGAAATGAGCAGTTCTTC
CASSATSGRVGNEQFF
>TRBV6-8|TRBJ1-2|NA|NA
TGTGCCAGCAGTTACATTACGGCAGACAGGAAGCACAACTATGGCTACACCTTC
CASSYITADRKHNYGYTF
>TRBV6-8|TRBJ1-5|NA|few
TGTGCCAGCAGCCCAGGGACCCATAGGCCCCAGCATTTT
CASSPGTHRPQHF
>TRBV11-3|TRBJ2-3|TRBD2|medium-sized
TGTGCCAGCAGCTTAGTGGCTAGCGGGGGTAATACGCAGTATTTT
CASSLVASGGNTQYF
>TRBV14|TRBJ1-2|NA|NA
TGTGCCAGCAGCCAAGATATGGGGGCTCGATATGGCTACACCTTC
CASSQDMGARYGYTF
>TRBV11-3|TRBJ1-4|NA|medium-sized
TGTGCCAGCAGCTTAAGGGTGGCCGCCAGGGCCAATGAAAAACTGTTTTTT
CASSLRVAARANEKLFF
>TRBV6-8|TRBJ1-2|NA|few
TGTGCCAGCAGTGGGGGTCGGGGGTCCGGTGGCTACACCTTC
CASSGGRGSGGYTF
>TRBV6-8|TRBJ2-3|NA|NA
TGTGCCAGCAGTTACGGTAGCAGTCTCACAGATACGCAGTATTTT
CASSYGSSLTDTQYF
>TRBV28|TRBJ1-2|NA|NA
TGTGCCAGCAGTTCCGCGGCCTCCCACCAGGGCTATGGCTACACCTTC
CASSSAASHQGYGYTF
>TRBV29-1|TRBJ2-7|TRBD1|large
TGCAGCGTTTTCAAGACAGGGGGCACCGATACCTACGAGCAGTACTTC
CSVFKTGGTDTYEQYF
>TRBV14|TRBJ2-5|TRBD2|NA
TGTGCCAGCAGCCATCCAACCACACAAGCGGGGGGGTTACGAGAGACCCAGTACTTC
CASSHPTTQAGGLRETQYF
>TRBV11-3|TRBJ1-2|NA|many
TGTGCCAGCAGCTCCGGGACACTTTTTAACTATGGCTACACCTTC
CASSSGTLFNYGYTF
>TRBV11-3|TRBJ2-2|NA|medium-sized
TGTGCCAGCAGCTTAGATTGGGGCGAGGTAGAAAACACCGGGGAGCTGTTTTTT
CASSLDWGEVENTGELFF
>TRBV11-3|TRBJ1-2|TRBD1|medium-sized
TGTGCCAGCAGCTTAGTTGCAGGGGGCCTCGGTCCGGGCTACACCTTC
CASSLVAGGLGPGYTF
>TRBV6-8|TRBJ1-2|TRBD1|NA
TGTGCCAGCAGTTACGTCCGGACAGGGGGCTCCTATGGCTACACCTTC
CASSYVRTGGSYGYTF
>TRBV28|TRBJ2-1|NA|few
TGTGCCAGCAGCCTTTCGGGAGTTTCTAATGAGCAGTTCTTC
CASSLSGVSNEQFF
>TRBV11-3|TRBJ2-1|TRBD2|medium-sized
TGTGCCAGCAGACGACCGGGACTAGCGGTCTACAATGAGCAGTTCTTC
CASRRPGLAVYNEQFF
>TRBV25-1|TRBJ2-7|NA|NA
TGTGCCACCCAGGAGGGGCCCTCCTACGAGCAGTACTTC
CATQEGPSYEQYF
>TRBV6-8|TRBJ1-2|NA|few
TGTGCCAGCAGAAGAGTTCCAACGGGCGGTGGCACCTTC
CASRRVPTGGGTF
>TRBV12-5|TRBJ1-2|TRBD1|few
TGTGCCAGCAACCTCCCCGGGACAGGAAACTATGGCTACACCTTC
CASNLPGTGNYGYTF